A selection of T cell receptor beta chains follows, all from one sample in a study of T cell responses to AZD1222 COVID-19 vaccine. Generated by immunoSEQ multiplex PCR, the TCRdb table keeps only in-frame clones and is missing some. The sample consists of about 39,000 clones, approximately 85% of them appearing once. This specimen consisted of peripheral blood, obtained 28 days after the second dose of the MenACWY control vaccine. Receptors were obtained from an adult who received the MenACWY meningococcal vaccine as a control. Each CDR3 is given with its conserved first and last residue. The D gene is left open where the match is weak. Not all rows give a size; the values are once, few, many and, for expanded clones, a class.

TRBJ2-7,NA,NA,TRBV7-3,CASSPLAGSSYEQYF,TGTGCCAGCAGCCCCCTGGCGGGGAGCTCCTACGAGCAGTACTTC
TRBJ1-3,NA,NA,TRBV28,CASSFEGPGNTIYF,TGTGCCAGCAGTTTTGAGGGGCCCGGAAACACCATATATTTT
TRBJ2-5,NA,once,TRBV28,CASTYGSSQETQYF,TGTGCCAGCACCTACGGGAGCAGCCAAGAGACCCAGTACTTC
TRBJ1-6,TRBD1,NA,TRBV4-1,CASSQDPTGGWGSPLHF,TGCGCCAGCAGCCAAGATCCAACAGGGGGTTGGGGTTCACCCCTCCACTTT
TRBJ1-1,NA,NA,TRBV9,CASSVVAGGEAFF,TGTGCCAGCAGCGTAGTCGCTGGCGGTGAAGCTTTCTTT
TRBJ2-7,NA,NA,TRBV7-2,CASSRPGETQYF,TGTGCCAGCAGCCGCCCAGGGGAAACGCAGTACTTC
TRBJ1-4,NA,NA,TRBV19,CATTGTWGAEKLFF,TGTGCCACCACCGGGACTTGGGGAGCAGAAAAACTGTTTTTT
TRBJ2-7,NA,NA,TRBV6-5,CASSYGGGGPDEQYF,TGTGCCAGCAGTTACGGGGGGGGCGGACCCGACGAGCAGTACTTC
TRBJ2-5,NA,NA,TRBV24-1,CATGFQETQYF,TGTGCCACAGGGTTCCAGGAGACCCAGTACTTC
TRBJ2-7,NA,NA,TRBV3-1/TRBV3-2,CASSQEAVRQYF,TGTGCCAGCAGCCAAGAGGCGGTAAGGCAGTACTTC
TRBJ2-1,NA,NA,TRBV7-2,CASSLDAWGRDNNEQFF,TGTGCCAGCAGCTTAGACGCTTGGGGTAGAGATAACAATGAGCAGTTCTTC
TRBJ2-3,NA,NA,TRBV30,CAWSAFSTDTQYF,TGTGCCTGGAGTGCTTTTAGCACAGATACGCAGTATTTT
TRBJ1-1,TRBD1,NA,TRBV9,CASSVEETGTTEAFF,TGTGCCAGCAGCGTAGAAGAGACAGGGACCACTGAAGCTTTCTTT
TRBJ1-2,NA,few,TRBV28,CASSFFSRQRNLFYGYTF,TGTGCCAGCAGTTTCTTTTCGCGACAGCGCAACTTGTTCTATGGCTACACCTTC
TRBJ2-7,NA,NA,TRBV20-1,CSAWDYEQYF,TGCAGTGCTTGGGACTACGAGCAGTACTTC
TRBJ1-6,TRBD1,NA,TRBV7-9,CASSSQDRVGSPLHF,TGTGCCAGCAGCTCCCAAGACAGGGTGGGCTCACCCCTCCACTTT
TRBJ2-3,TRBD2,NA,TRBV11-2,CASSLEFQGGEGSTDTQYF,TGTGCCAGCAGCTTAGAGTTTCAGGGAGGGGAGGGAAGCACAGATACGCAGTATTTT
TRBJ2-3,NA,NA,TRBV27,CASSLSPPGDTQYF,TGTGCCAGCAGTTTATCGCCCCCGGGTGATACGCAGTATTTT
TRBJ2-7,TRBD2,NA,TRBV30,CAWNDPPSGSLEQYF,TGTGCCTGGAACGACCCGCCTAGCGGGAGCCTCGAGCAGTACTTC
TRBJ2-7,TRBD1,NA,TRBV12-3/TRBV12-4,CASSLRDRSYF,TGTGCCAGCAGTTTGAGGGACAGGTCCTACTTC
TRBJ2-5,NA,NA,TRBV19,CASSMGHQQVLYF,TGTGCCAGTAGTATGGGCCATCAACAAGTTTTGTACTTC
TRBJ1-5,NA,NA,TRBV10-2,CASTDSSNQPQHF,TGCGCCAGCACCGACAGTAGCAATCAGCCCCAGCATTTT
TRBJ1-2,TRBD1,NA,TRBV28,CASSFTDRELIYGYTF,TGTGCCAGCAGTTTCACGGACAGGGAGTTAATCTATGGCTACACCTTC
TRBJ2-2,TRBD2,NA,TRBV3-1/TRBV3-2,CASSPTSAYTGELFF,TGTGCCAGCAGCCCCACTAGCGCCTACACCGGGGAGCTGTTTTTT
TRBJ2-7,NA,once,TRBV6-2/TRBV6-3,CASSYVGDVQYF,TGTGCCAGCAGTTATGTCGGGGACGTGCAGTACTTC
TRBJ1-1,NA,NA,TRBV28,CASSLFTSLNTEAFF,TGTGCCAGCAGTTTATTCACAAGCTTGAACACTGAAGCTTTCTTT
TRBJ2-2,TRBD2,once,TRBV27,CASGRGGELFF,TGTGCCAGCGGGAGGGGCGGGGAGCTGTTTTTT
TRBJ2-7,TRBD2,NA,TRBV5-1,CASSRGTSGSQRAYEQYF,TGCGCCAGCAGTCGCGGGACTAGCGGGAGCCAAAGGGCCTACGAGCAGTACTTC
TRBJ2-5,TRBD2,NA,TRBV3-1/TRBV3-2,CASKLTGTRRETQYF,TGTGCCAGCAAACTTACGGGGACTAGGCGAGAGACCCAGTACTTC
TRBJ2-1,NA,NA,TRBV7-3,CASSLNPGGEQFF,TGTGCCAGCAGCTTAAACCCCGGGGGTGAGCAGTTCTTC
TRBJ1-5,NA,few,TRBV28,CASSLAGEQPQHF,TGTGCCAGCAGTTTAGCGGGGGAACAGCCCCAGCATTTT
TRBJ2-2,TRBD2,once,TRBV11-1,CASSPAGANTGELFF,TGTGCCAGCAGCCCAGCGGGGGCGAACACCGGGGAGCTGTTTTTT
TRBJ2-7,TRBD1,NA,TRBV9,CARQQGAPCYEQYF,TGTGCCAGACAACAGGGGGCCCCGTGCTACGAGCAGTACTTC
TRBJ2-7,NA,NA,TRBV7-6,CASSLGVEMAEQYF,TGTGCCAGCAGCTTAGGAGTAGAAATGGCGGAGCAGTACTTC
TRBJ1-5,TRBD1,NA,TRBV6-2/TRBV6-3,CASSRTGVQQPQHF,TGTGCCAGCAGCCGGACAGGGGTGCAACAGCCCCAGCATTTT
TRBJ1-2,NA,few,TRBV28,CASSPARGRKDGYTF,TGTGCCAGCAGTCCCGCCCGGGGCCGGAAGGATGGCTACACCTTC
TRBJ1-5,TRBD1,once,TRBV7-2,CASSLEQGAKPQHF,TGTGCCAGCAGCTTAGAGCAGGGGGCCAAGCCCCAGCATTTT
TRBJ1-2,NA,NA,TRBV6-5,CASTSAGGGANGYTF,TGTGCCAGCACCTCCGCGGGGGGGGGCGCAAATGGCTACACCTTC
TRBJ1-4,NA,NA,TRBV28,CASSLPGSGSEKLFF,TGTGCCAGCAGTCTTCCGGGCTCTGGGAGTGAAAAACTGTTTTTT
TRBJ2-1,TRBD2,NA,TRBV2,CASTQRAGAGNEQFF,TGTGCCAGCACCCAAAGGGCGGGAGCTGGTAATGAGCAGTTCTTC
TRBJ2-7,TRBD1,NA,TRBV19,CASRLQGGEQYF,TGTGCCAGTAGACTACAGGGGGGCGAGCAGTACTTC
TRBJ1-6,NA,NA,TRBV5-4,CASALAGGDNSPLHF,TGTGCCAGCGCGCTCGCCGGTGGGGATAATTCACCCCTCCACTTT